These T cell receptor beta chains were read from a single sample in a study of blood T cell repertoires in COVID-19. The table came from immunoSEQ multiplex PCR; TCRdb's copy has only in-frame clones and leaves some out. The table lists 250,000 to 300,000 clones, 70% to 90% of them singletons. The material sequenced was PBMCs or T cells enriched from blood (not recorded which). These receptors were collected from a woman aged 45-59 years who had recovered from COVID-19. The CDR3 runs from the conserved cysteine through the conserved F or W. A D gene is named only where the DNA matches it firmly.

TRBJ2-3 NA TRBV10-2 CASEPALTPDTQYF TGCGCCAGCGAGCCCGCCCTCACCCCAGATACGCAGTATTTT
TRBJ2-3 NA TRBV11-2 CASSMDGRTTDTQYF TGTGCCAGCAGCATGGACGGGAGAACCACAGATACGCAGTATTTT
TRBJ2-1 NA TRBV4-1 CASSQDGTFLRNEQFF TGCGCCAGCAGCCAAGATGGGACTTTCCTTCGTAATGAGCAGTTCTTC
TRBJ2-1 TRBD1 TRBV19 CASSIERTGWYNEQFF TGTGCCAGTAGTATAGAGAGGACAGGGTGGTACAATGAGCAGTTCTTC
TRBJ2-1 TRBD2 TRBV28 CASSWTSGIYDEQFF TGTGCCAGCAGTTGGACTAGCGGGATCTACGATGAGCAGTTCTTC
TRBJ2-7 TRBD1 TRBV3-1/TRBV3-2 CANPPSGTGIYEQYF TGTGCCAACCCGCCTTCCGGGACAGGGATCTACGAGCAGTACTTC
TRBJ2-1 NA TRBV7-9 CASSNPTGLEYNEQFF TGTGCCAGCAGTAACCCAACGGGACTGGAATACAATGAGCAGTTCTTC
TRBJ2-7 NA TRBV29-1 CSVKGNEQYF TGCAGCGTTAAGGGGAACGAGCAGTACTTC
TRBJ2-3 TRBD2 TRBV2 CASSPGLAGGTQYF TGTGCCAGCAGCCCGGGACTAGCGGGAGGTACGCAGTATTTT
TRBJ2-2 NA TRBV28 CASRRSPGELFF TGTGCCAGCAGACGGTCCCCCGGGGAGCTGTTTTTT
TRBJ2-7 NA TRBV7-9 CASSPAGQFYEQYF TGTGCCAGCAGCCCCGCGGGACAGTTCTACGAGCAGTACTTC
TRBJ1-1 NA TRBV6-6 CASSFGGGFEAFF TGTGCCAGCAGTTTCGGGGGGGGATTTGAAGCTTTCTTT